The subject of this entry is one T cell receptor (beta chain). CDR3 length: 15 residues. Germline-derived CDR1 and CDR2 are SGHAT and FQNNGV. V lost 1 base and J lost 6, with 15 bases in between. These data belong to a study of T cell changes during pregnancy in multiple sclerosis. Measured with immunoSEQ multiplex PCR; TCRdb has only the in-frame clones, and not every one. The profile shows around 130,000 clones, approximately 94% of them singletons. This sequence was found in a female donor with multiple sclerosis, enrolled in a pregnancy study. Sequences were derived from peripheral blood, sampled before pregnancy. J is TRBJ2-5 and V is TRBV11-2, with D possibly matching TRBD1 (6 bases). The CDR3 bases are TGTGCCAGCAGCTTAGGGGGGCAGGATGGTCAGACCCAGTACTTC. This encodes CASSLGGQDGQTQYF.